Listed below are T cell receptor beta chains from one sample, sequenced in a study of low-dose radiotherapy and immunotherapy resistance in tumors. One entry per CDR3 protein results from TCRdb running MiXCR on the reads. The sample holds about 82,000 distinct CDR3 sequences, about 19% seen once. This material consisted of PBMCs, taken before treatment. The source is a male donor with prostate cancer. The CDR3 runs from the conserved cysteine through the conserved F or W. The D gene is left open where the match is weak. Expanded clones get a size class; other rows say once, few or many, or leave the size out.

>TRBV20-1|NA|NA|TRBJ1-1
CSASGSLMNTEAFF
TGCAGTGCTAGTGGCAGCCTCATGAACACTGAAGCTTTCTTT
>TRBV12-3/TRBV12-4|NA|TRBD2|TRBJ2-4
CASSGLAGGPGNIQYF
TGTGCCAGCAGCGGACTAGCGGGAGGGCCAGGAAACATTCAGTACTTC
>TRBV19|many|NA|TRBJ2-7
CASSRTAEDYEQYF
TGTGCCAGTAGCAGGACAGCGGAGGACTACGAGCAGTACTTC
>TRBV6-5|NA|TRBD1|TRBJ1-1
CASRGAGGQGEAFF
TGTGCCAGCAGAGGGGCGGGGGGACAGGGCGAAGCTTTCTTT
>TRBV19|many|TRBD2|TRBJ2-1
CASSDPGLAHNEQFF
TGTGCCAGTAGTGATCCGGGACTAGCCCACAATGAGCAGTTCTTC
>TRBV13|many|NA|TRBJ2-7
CASSLGEAGRQTYEQYF
TGTGCCAGCAGCTTAGGGGAGGCAGGTCGTCAGACCTACGAGCAGTACTTC
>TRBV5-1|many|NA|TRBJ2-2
CASSLAPPRGELFF
TGCGCCAGCAGCTTGGCCCCCCCTCGCGGGGAGCTGTTTTTT
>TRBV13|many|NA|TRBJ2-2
CASSQAFGGVLFF
TGTGCCAGCAGCCAAGCCTTTGGGGGTGTGCTGTTTTTT
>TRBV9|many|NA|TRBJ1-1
CASITHPNTEAFF
TGTGCCAGCATCACACACCCGAACACTGAAGCTTTCTTT
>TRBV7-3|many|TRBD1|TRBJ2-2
CASSQLRDREGTGELFF
TGTGCCAGCAGCCAACTCCGGGACAGGGAGGGGACCGGGGAGCTGTTTTTT
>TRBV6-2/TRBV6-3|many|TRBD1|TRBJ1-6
CASRRQPPGQRTRNDNSPLHF
TGTGCCAGCAGAAGACAGCCGCCGGGACAGCGTACCCGCAACGATAATTCACCCCTCCACTTT
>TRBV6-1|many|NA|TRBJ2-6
CASSEGGANVLTF
TGTGCCAGCAGTGAAGGTGGGGCCAACGTCCTGACTTTC
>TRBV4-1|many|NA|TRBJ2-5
CASSQGVGDQETQYF
TGCGCCAGCAGCCAAGGGGTCGGGGACCAAGAGACCCAGTACTTC
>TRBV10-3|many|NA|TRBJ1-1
CAISDRSENTEAFF
TGTGCCATCAGTGATAGGAGCGAGAACACTGAAGCTTTCTTT
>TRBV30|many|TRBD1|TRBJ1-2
CAWSVLRTGGPYGYTF
TGTGCCTGGAGTGTACTTAGGACAGGGGGACCCTATGGCTACACCTTC
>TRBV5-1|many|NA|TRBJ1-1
CASSLVGVVPEAFF
TGCGCCAGCAGCTTGGTTGGGGTAGTCCCTGAAGCTTTCTTT
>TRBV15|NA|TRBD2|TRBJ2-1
CATSRSATSGGAGEQFF
TGTGCCACCAGCAGGTCCGCGACTAGCGGGGGGGCCGGTGAGCAGTTCTTC
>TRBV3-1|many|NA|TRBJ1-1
CASSQDRITEAFF
TGTGCCAGCAGCCAAGACAGAATCACTGAAGCTTTCTTT
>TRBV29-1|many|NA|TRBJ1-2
CSGGGLGGYTF
TGCAGTGGTGGGGGGCTCGGGGGCTACACCTTC
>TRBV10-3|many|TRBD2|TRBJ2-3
CAISERSGGGTDTQYF
TGTGCCATCAGTGAGAGGAGTGGGGGGGGCACAGATACGCAGTATTTT
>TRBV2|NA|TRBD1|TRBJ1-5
CASSLQGSNQPQHF
TGTGCCAGCAGTTTACAGGGGAGCAATCAGCCCCAGCATTTT
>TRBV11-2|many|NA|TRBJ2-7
CASSHRVAGWVEQYF
TGTGCCAGCAGCCACCGCGTGGCAGGGTGGGTCGAGCAGTACTTC